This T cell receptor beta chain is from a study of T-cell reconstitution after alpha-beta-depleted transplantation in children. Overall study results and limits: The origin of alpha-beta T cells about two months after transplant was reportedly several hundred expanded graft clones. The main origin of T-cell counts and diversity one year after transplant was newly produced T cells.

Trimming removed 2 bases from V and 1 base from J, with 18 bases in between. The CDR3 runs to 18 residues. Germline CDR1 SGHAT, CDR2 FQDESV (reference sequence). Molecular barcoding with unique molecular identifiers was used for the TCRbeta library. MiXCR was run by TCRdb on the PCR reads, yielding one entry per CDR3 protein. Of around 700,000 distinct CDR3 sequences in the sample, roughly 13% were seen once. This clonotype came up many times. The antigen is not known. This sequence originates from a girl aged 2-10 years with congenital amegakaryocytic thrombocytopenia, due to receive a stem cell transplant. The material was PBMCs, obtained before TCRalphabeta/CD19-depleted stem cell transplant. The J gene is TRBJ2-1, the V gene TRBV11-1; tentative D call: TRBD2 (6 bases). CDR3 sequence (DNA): TGTGCCAGCAGCTTACCAAAGGCGGGGTTTTTATCCTACAATGAGCAGTTCTTC. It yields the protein CASSLPKAGFLSYNEQFF.